The entry that follows covers one T cell receptor (beta chain) sequence. As yet, its antigen is unknown. Patients sequenced had flow cytometry evidence of CD8+CD57+ cell expansion. Using genomic DNA as the template, TCR beta VDJ and CDR3 profiling was carried out. In TCRdb, the reads were re-called with MiXCR into one record per CDR3 protein. The sample has roughly 80,000 distinct CDR3 sequences, 60% to 75% seen once; the top ten hold about 82%. This sample was taken from a study of CD8+CD57+ T cells in acquired aplastic anemia. Study at large: The DNA of sorted CD4+ and CD8+ cells averaged 3.2 ug.

The CDR3 has 14 residues. Germline lookup yields CDR1 SGHVS and CDR2 FQNEAQ. Trimming took 6 bases from V and 8 from J; bases not matched to a gene: 6. Study-level points and caveats: Researchers reported that CD8+ Simpson's diversity was not significantly different in patients versus controls. Overlap between patients and controls comprised about 30 CD8+ CDR3 sequences.

The clonotype originates from a human donor with aplastic anemia. Sequences were obtained from sorted CD4+, CD8+, or CD8+CD57+ T cells (not recorded which) from PBMCs. The chain is built from TRBV7-8 and TRBJ1-6; 8 bases line up with TRBD1. CDR3 sequence: CASSSGQGDSPLHF. DNA for the CDR3: TGTGCCAGCAGTTCAGGACAGGGAGATTCACCCCTCCACTTT. Variable domain in full (rest from reference TRBV7-8 and TRBJ1-6): GAGVSQSPRYKVAKRGQDVALRCDPISGHVSLFWYQQALGQGPEFLTYFQNEAQLDKSGLPSDRFFAERPEGSVSTLKIQRTQQEDSAVYLCASSSGQGDSPLHFGNGTRLTVT.